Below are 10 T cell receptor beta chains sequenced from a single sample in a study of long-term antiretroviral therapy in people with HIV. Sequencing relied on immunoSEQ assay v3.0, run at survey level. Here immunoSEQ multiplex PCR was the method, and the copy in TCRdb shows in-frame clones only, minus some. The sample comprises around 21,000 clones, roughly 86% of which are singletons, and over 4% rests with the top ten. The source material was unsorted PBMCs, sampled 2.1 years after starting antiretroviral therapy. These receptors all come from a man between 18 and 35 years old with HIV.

CDR3 nucleotides: TGTGCCAGCACATGGACTACCACTTACAATGAGCAGTTCTTC. Protein product: CASTWTTTYNEQFF. The chain links TRBV2 to TRBJ2-1; the D gene is possibly TRBD2 (6 bases). The CDR3 consists of 14 residues. V was cut by 7 bases and J by 4 bases, with 14 bases left in between. Germline V lookup: CDR1 SNHLY, CDR2 FYNNEI.

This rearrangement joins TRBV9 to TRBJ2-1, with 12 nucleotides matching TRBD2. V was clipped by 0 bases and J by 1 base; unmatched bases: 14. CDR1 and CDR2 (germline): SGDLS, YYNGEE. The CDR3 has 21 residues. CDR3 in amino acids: CASSVATWTSGEYRSYNEQFF. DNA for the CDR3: TGTGCCAGCAGCGTAGCTACATGGACTAGCGGGGAGTATAGATCCTACAATGAGCAGTTCTTC.

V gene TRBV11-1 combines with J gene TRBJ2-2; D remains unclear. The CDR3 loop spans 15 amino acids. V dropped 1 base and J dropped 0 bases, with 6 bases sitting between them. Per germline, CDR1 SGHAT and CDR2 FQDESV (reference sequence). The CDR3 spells CASSLEGPNTGELFF. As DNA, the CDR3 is TGTGCCAGCAGCTTAGAAGGACCGAACACCGGGGAGCTGTTTTTT.

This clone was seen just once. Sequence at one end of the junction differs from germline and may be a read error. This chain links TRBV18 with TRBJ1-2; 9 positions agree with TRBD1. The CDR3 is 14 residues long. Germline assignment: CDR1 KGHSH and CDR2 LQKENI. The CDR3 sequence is CASSPQGADYGYTF. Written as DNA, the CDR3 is TGTGCCAGCTCCCCACAGGGGGCGGACTATGGCTACACCTTC.

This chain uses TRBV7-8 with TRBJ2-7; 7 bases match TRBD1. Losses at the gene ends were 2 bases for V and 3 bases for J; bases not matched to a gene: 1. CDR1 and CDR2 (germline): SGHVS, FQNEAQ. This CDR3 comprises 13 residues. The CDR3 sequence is CASSLTGVYEQYF. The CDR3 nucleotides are TGTGCCAGCAGCTTAACAGGGGTCTACGAGCAGTACTTC.

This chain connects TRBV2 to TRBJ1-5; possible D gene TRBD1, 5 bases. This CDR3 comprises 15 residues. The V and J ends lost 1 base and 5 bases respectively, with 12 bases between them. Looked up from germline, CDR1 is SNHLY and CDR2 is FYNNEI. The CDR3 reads CASSEGGGDHQPQHF. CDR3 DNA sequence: TGTGCCAGCAGTGAAGGTGGGGGGGATCATCAGCCCCAGCATTTT.

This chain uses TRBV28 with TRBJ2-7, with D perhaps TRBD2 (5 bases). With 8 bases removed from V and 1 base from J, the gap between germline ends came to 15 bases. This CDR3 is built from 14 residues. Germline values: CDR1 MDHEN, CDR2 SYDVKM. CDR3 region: CASASLHESYEQYF. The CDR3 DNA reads TGTGCCAGCGCTAGCCTTCATGAATCCTACGAGCAGTACTTC.

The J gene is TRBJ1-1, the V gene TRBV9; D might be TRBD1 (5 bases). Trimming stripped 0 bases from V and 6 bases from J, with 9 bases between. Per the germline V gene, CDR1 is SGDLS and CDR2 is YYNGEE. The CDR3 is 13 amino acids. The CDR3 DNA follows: TGTGCCAGCAGCGTAGCTACGACAGCTGAAGCTTTCTTT. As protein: CASSVATTAEAFF.

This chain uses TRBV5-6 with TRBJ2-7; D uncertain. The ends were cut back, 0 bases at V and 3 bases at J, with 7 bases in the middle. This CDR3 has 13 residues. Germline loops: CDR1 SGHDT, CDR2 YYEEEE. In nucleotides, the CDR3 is TGTGCCAGCAGCTTGGGGGCGCACTACGAGCAGTACTTC. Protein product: CASSLGAHYEQYF. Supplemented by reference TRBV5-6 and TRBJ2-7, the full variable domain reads DAGVTQSPTHLIKTRGQQVTLRCSPKSGHDTVSWYQQALGQGPQFIFQYYEEEERQRGNFPDRFSGHQFPNYSSELNVNALLLGDSALYLCASSLGAHYEQYFGPGTRLTVT.

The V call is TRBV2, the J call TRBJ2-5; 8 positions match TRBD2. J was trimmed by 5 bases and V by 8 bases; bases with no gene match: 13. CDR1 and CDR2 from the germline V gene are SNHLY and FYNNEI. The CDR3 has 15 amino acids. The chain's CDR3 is CASLGGTSGSETQYF. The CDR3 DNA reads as TGTGCCAGCTTAGGAGGGACTAGTGGGTCCGAGACCCAGTACTTC.